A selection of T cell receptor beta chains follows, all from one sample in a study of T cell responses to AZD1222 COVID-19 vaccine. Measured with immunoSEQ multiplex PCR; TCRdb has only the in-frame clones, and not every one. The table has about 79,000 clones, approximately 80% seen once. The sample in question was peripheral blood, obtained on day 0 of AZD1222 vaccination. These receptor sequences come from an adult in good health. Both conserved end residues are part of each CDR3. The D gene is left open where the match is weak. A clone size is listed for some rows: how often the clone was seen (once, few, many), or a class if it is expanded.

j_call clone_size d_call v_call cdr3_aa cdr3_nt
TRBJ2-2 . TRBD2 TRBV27 CASSLSGLAGVPGELFF TGTGCCAGCAGTTTATCTGGACTAGCGGGAGTGCCCGGGGAGCTGTTTTTT
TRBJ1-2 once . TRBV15 CATSRGGELFTF TGTGCCACCAGCAGAGGGGGGGAGCTTTTCACCTTC
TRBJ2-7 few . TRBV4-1 CASSQGAGSSYEQYF TGCGCCAGCAGCCAAGGGGCAGGGAGCTCCTACGAGCAGTACTTC
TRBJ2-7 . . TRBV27 CASSRRLASYEQYF TGTGCCAGCAGTCGAAGACTGGCTTCCTACGAGCAGTACTTC
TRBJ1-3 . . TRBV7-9 CASSSGGSGNTIYF TGTGCCAGCAGCTCTGGGGGGTCTGGAAACACCATATATTTT
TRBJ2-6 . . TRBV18 CASSPVGVDSLSGANVLTF TGTGCCAGCTCACCTGTTGGCGTAGACAGTCTCTCTGGGGCCAACGTCCTGACTTTC
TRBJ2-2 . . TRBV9 CASSVAGGGANGELFF TGTGCCAGCAGCGTAGCAGGTGGGGGGGCGAACGGGGAGCTGTTTTTT
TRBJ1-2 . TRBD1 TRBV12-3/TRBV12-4 CASSTDRGIYTF TGTGCCAGCAGTACGGACAGGGGGATTTACACCTTC
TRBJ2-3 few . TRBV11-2 CASSLVTGFPDTQYF TGTGCCAGCAGCTTAGTTACCGGGTTTCCCGATACGCAGTATTTT
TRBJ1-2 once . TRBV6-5 CASRRQSNYGYTF TGTGCCAGTCGCCGACAGTCTAACTATGGCTACACCTTC
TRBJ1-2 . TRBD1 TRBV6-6 CASSHGLQGAREPYGYTF TGTGCCAGCAGTCACGGACTCCAGGGGGCGCGCGAGCCATATGGCTACACCTTC
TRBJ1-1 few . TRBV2 CASSEWNTEAFF TGTGCCAGCAGTGAATGGAACACTGAAGCTTTCTTT
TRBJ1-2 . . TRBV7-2 CASSPFGGGKDGYTF TGTGCCAGCAGCCCCTTCGGGGGGGGGAAGGATGGCTACACCTTC
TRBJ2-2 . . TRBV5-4 CASSLAREAGELFF TGTGCCAGCAGTCTCGCCAGGGAGGCCGGGGAGCTGTTTTTT
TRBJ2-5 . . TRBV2 CASKSGRTGETQYF TGTGCCAGCAAGTCTGGGCGGACCGGAGAGACCCAGTACTTC
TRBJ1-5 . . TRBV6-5 CASRLDISNQPQHF TGTGCCAGCAGGTTGGACATTAGCAATCAGCCCCAGCATTTT
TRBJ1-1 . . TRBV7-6 CASSLNGGGIMNTEAFF TGTGCCAGCAGCTTAAACGGAGGGGGAATCATGAACACTGAAGCTTTCTTT
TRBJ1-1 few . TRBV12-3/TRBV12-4 CASSAQPRGQQF TGTGCCAGCAGTGCCCAGCCCAGGGGCCAACAGTTT
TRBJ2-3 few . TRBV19 CASSTVISTDTQYF TGTGCCAGTAGTACGGTTATAAGCACAGATACGCAGTATTTT
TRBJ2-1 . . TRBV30 CAWSDRSSYNEQFF TGTGCCTGGAGCGACAGGTCCTCCTACAATGAGCAGTTCTTC
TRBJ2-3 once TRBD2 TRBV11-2 CASSSLAGGYTQYF TGTGCCAGCAGCTCACTAGCGGGGGGATATACGCAGTATTTT
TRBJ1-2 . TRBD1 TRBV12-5 CASGLGDRSYGYTF TGTGCTAGTGGTTTGGGGGACAGGTCCTATGGCTACACCTTC
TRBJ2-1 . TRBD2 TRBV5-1 CASSPNLEREGYNEQFF TGCGCCAGCAGCCCCAACCTTGAGCGGGAGGGCTACAATGAGCAGTTCTTC
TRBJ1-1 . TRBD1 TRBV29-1 CSVVTGEAEAFF TGCAGCGTCGTTACAGGGGAGGCTGAAGCTTTCTTT
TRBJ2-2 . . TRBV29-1 CSVAQALPGGELFF TGCAGCGTTGCACAGGCCCTACCTGGAGGGGAGCTGTTTTTT
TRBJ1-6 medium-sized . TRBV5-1 CASRNSGENSPLHF TGCGCCAGCAGAAACTCGGGGGAGAATTCACCCCTCCACTTT
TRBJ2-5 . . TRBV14 CASSQDVVVETQYF TGTGCCAGCAGCCAAGACGTGGTAGTGGAGACCCAGTACTTC
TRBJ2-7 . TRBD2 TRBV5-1 CASSFGTSRNYEQYF TGCGCCAGCAGCTTTGGGACTAGCAGAAACTACGAGCAGTACTTC
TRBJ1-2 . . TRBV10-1 CASSELTSTGYTF TGCGCCAGCAGTGAGCTGACTTCGACCGGCTACACCTTC
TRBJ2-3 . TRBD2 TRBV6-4 CASSDEGGPDTQYF TGTGCCAGCAGTGACGAGGGAGGGCCAGATACGCAGTATTTT
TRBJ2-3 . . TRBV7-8 CASSPGYGSTDTQYF TGTGCCAGCAGCCCCGGTTACGGCAGCACAGATACGCAGTATTTT